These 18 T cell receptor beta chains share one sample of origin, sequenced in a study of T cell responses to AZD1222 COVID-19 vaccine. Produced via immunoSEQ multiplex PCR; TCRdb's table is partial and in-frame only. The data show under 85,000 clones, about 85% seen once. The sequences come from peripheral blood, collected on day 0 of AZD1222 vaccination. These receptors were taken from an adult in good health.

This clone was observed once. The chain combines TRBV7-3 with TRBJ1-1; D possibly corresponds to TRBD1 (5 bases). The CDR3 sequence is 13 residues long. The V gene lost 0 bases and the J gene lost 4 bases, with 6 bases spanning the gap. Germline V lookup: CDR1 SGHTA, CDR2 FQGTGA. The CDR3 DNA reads TGTGCCAGCAGCTTAACAGGGACCACTGAAGCTTTCTTT. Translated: CASSLTGTTEAFF. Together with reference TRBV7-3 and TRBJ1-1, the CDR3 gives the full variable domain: GAGVSQTPSNKVTEKGKYVELRCDPISGHTALYWYRQSLGQGPEFLIYFQGTGAADDSGLPNDRFFAVRPEGSVSTLKIQRTERGDSAVYLCASSLTGTTEAFFGQGTRLTVV.

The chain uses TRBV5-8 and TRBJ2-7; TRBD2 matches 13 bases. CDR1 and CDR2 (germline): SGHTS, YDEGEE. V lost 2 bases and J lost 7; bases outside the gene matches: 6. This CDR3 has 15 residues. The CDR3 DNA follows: TGTGCCAGCAGCTTAGGACTAGCGGGAGCCGGGGAGCAGTACTTC. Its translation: CASSLGLAGAGEQYF. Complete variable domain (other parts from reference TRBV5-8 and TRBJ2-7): EAGVTQSPTHLIKTRGQQATLRCSPISGHTSVYWYQQALGLGLQFLLWYDEGEERNRGNFPPRFSGRQFPNYSSELNVNALELEDSALYLCASSLGLAGAGEQYFGPGTRLTVT.

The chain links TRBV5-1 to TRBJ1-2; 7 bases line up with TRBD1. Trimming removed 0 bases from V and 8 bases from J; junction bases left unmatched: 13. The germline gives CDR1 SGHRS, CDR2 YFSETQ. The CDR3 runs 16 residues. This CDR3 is CASSLVTLPTGSGYTF. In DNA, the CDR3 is TGCGCCAGCAGCTTGGTTACCCTGCCGACAGGGTCCGGCTACACCTTC.

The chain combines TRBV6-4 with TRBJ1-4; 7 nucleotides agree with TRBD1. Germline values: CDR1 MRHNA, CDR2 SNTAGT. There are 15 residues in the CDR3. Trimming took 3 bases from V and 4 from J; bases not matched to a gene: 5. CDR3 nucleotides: TGTGCCAGCAGTGATGGCGGGACAGTTAATGAAAAACTGTTTTTT. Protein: CASSDGGTVNEKLFF.

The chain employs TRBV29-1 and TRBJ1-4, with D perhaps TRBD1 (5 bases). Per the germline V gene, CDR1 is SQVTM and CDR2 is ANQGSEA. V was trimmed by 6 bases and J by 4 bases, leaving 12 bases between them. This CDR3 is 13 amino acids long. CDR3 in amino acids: CSVGTAGNEKLFF. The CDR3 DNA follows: TGCAGCGTAGGGACGGCGGGTAATGAAAAACTGTTTTTT.

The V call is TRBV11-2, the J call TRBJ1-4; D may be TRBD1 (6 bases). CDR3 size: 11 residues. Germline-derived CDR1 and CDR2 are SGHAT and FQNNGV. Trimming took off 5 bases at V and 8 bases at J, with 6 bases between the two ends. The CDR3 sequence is CASSQGEKLFF. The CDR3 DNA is TGTGCCAGCAGCCAGGGGGAAAAACTGTTTTTT.

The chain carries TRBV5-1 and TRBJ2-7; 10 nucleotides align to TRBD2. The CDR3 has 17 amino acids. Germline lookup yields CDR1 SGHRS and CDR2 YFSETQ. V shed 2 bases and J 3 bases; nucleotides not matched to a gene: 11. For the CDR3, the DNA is TGCGCCAGCAGCTTCCTTGTACTAGCGGGATTAGACTACGAGCAGTACTTC. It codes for CASSFLVLAGLDYEQYF. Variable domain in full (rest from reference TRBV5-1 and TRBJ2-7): KAGVTQTPRYLIKTRGQQVTLSCSPISGHRSVSWYQQTPGQGLQFLFEYFSETQRNKGNFPGRFSGRQFSNSRSEMNVSTLELGDSALYLCASSFLVLAGLDYEQYFGPGTRLTVT.

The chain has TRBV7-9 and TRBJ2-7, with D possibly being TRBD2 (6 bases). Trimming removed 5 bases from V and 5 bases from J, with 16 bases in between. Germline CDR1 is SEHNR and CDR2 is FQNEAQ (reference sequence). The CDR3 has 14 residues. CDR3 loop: CASSPSGVSDEQYF. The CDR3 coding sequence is TGTGCCAGCAGCCCTTCGGGAGTTTCAGACGAGCAGTACTTC.

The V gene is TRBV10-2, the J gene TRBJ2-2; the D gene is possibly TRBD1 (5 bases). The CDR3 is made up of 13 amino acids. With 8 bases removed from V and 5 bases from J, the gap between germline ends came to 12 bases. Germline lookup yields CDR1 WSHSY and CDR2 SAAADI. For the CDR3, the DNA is TGCGCCAGCCAGGACCAGGGAACCGGGGAGCTGTTTTTT. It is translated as CASQDQGTGELFF.

DNA for the CDR3: TGTGCCTGGAGTACGACAGAGACCCAGTACTTC. Amino acid sequence: CAWSTTETQYF. The rearrangement uses TRBV30 and TRBJ2-5; D remains ambiguous. V lost 2 bases and J 4 bases, leaving 5 bases between the germline ends. There are 11 residues in the CDR3. CDR1 is GTSNPN, CDR2 SVGIG, per germline (reference sequence).

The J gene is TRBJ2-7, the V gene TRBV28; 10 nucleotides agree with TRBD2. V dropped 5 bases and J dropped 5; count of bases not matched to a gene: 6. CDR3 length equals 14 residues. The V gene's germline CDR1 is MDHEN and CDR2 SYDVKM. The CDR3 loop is CASSLLAGANEQYF. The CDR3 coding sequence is TGTGCCAGCAGTCTCCTAGCGGGAGCCAACGAGCAGTACTTC.

Written as DNA, the CDR3 is TGTGCCAGCACCAGGGAAGGCTATGGCTACACCTTC. Its protein product is CASTREGYGYTF. The genes are TRBV12-3 or TRBV12-4 and TRBJ1-2, with D maybe TRBD1 (5 bases). With 7 bases removed from V and 4 bases from J, the gap between germline ends came to 10 bases. The length of the CDR3 is 12 residues.

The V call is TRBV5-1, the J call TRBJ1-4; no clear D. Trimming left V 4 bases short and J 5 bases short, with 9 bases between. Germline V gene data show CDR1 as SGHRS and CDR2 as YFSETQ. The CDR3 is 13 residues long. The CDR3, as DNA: TGCGCCAGCAGCAAGGACGGGAATGAAAAACTGTTTTTT. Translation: CASSKDGNEKLFF.

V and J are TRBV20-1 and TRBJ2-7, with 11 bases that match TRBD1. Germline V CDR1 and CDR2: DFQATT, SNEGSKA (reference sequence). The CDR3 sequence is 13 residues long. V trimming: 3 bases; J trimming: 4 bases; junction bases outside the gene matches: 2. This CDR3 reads CSASGTGGYEQYF. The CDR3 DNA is TGCAGTGCTAGTGGGACAGGGGGTTACGAGCAGTACTTC.

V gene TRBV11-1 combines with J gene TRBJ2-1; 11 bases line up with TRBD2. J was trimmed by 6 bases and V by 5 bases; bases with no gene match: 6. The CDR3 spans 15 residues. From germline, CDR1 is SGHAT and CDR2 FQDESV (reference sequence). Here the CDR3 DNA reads TGTGCCAGCAGCCCCGGACTAGCGGGCCCCAATGAGCAGTTCTTC. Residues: CASSPGLAGPNEQFF. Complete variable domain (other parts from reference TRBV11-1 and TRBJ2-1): EAEVAQSPRYKITEKSQAVAFWCDPISGHATLYWYRQILGQGPELLVQFQDESVVDDSQLPKDRFSAERLKGVDSTLKIQPAELGDSAMYLCASSPGLAGPNEQFFGPGTRLTVL.

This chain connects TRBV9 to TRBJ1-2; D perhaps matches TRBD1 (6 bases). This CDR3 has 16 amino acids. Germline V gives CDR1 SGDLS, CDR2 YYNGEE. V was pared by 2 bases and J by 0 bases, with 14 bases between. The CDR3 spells CASSVGGGPANYGYTF. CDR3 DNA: TGTGCCAGCAGCGTGGGGGGCGGCCCAGCTAACTATGGCTACACCTTC.

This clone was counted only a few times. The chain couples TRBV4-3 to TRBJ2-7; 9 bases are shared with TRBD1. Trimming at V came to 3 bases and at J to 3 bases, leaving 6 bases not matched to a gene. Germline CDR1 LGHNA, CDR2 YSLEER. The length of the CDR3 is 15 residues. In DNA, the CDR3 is TGCGCCAGCAGCCAGGGACAGGGAAGTCTCTACGAGCAGTACTTC. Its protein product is CASSQGQGSLYEQYF.

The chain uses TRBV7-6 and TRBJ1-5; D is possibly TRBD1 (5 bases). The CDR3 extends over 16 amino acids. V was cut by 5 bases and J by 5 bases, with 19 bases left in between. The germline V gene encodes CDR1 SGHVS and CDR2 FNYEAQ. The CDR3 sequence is CASSTGPAGSDQPQHF. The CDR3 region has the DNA TGTGCCAGCAGCACCGGCCCCGCAGGGTCGGATCAGCCCCAGCATTTT.